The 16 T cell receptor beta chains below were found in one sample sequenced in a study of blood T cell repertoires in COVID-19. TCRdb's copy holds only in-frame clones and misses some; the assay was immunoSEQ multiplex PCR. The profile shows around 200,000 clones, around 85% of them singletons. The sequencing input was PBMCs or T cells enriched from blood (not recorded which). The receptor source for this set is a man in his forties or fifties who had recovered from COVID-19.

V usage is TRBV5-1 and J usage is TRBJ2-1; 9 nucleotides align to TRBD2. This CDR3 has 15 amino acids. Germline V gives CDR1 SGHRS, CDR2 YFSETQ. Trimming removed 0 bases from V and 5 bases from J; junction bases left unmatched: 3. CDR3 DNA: TGCGCCAGCAGCTTGGATGGGACTAGCCACAATGAGCAGTTCTTC. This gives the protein CASSLDGTSHNEQFF.

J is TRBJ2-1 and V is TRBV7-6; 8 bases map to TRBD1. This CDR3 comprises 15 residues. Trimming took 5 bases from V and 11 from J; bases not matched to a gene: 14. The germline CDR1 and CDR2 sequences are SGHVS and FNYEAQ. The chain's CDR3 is CASSLSDRGRPQQFF. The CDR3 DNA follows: TGTGCCAGCAGCCTAAGCGACAGGGGCCGTCCTCAGCAGTTCTTC.

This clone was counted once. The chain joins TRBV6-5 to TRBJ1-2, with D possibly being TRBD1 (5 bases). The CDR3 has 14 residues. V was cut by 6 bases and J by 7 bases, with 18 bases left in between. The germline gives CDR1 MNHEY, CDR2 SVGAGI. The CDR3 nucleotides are TGTGCCAGCAGACCACGGGGGGGAAATACTGGCTACACCTTC. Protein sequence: CASRPRGGNTGYTF.

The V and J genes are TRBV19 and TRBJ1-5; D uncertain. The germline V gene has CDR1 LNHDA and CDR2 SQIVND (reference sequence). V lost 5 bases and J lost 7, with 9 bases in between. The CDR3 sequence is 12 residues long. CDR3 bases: TGTGCCAGTAGTGCATATAGCCAGCCCCAGCATTTT. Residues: CASSAYSQPQHF.

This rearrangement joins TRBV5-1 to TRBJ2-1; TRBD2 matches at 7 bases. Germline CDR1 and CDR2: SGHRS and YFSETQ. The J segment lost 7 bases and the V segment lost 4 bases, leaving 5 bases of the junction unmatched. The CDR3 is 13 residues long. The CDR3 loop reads CASSPGLTNEQFF. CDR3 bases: TGCGCCAGCAGCCCGGGACTAACTAATGAGCAGTTCTTC.

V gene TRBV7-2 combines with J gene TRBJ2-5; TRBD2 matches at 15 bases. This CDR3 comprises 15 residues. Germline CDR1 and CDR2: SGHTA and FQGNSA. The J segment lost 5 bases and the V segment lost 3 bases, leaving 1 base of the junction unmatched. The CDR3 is CASSFGLAGGETQYF. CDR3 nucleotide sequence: TGTGCCAGCAGCTTCGGACTAGCGGGGGGGGAGACCCAGTACTTC.

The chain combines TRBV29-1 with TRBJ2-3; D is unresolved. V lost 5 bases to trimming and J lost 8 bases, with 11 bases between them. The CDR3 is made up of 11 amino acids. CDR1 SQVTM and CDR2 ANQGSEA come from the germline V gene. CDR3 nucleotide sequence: TGCAGCGTTCATTTGACTGGTACGCAGTATTTT. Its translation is CSVHLTGTQYF.

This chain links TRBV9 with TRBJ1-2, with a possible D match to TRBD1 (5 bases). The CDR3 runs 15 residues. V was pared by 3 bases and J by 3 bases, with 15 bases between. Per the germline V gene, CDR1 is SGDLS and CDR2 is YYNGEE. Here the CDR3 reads CASSGWGVGDYGYTF. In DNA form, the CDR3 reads TGTGCCAGCAGCGGGTGGGGGGTCGGCGACTATGGCTACACCTTC.

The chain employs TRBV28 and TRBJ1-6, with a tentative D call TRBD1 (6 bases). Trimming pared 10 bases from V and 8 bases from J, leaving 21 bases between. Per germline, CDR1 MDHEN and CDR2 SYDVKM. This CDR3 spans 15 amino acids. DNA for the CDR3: TGTGCCACCGCACCGGGGGGCAAATTCTATTCACCCCTCCACTTT. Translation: CATAPGGKFYSPLHF.

The CDR3 reads CASSYDTNGLAETQYF. In nucleotides, the CDR3 is TGTGCCAGCAGTTACGACACGAATGGACTAGCGGAGACCCAGTACTTC. The J gene is TRBJ2-5, the V gene TRBV27; 9 bases fit TRBD2. Per the germline V gene, CDR1 is MNHEY and CDR2 is SMNVEV (reference sequence). Trimming at V came to 4 bases and at J to 5 bases, leaving 11 bases not matched to a gene. There are 16 residues in the CDR3.

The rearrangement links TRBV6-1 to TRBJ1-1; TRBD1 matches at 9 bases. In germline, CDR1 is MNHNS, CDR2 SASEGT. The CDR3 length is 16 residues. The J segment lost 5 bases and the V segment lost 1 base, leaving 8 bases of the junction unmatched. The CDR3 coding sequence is TGTGCCAGCAGTGAAGTTGGACAGGGGTTTGGAACTGAAGCTTTCTTT. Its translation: CASSEVGQGFGTEAFF.

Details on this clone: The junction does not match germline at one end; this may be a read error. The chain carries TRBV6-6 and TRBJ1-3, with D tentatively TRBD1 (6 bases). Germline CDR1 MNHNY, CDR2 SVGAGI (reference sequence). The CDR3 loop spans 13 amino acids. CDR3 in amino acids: CATSRDTGNTIYF. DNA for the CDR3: TGTGCCACCAGTAGGGACACTGGAAACACCATATATTTT.

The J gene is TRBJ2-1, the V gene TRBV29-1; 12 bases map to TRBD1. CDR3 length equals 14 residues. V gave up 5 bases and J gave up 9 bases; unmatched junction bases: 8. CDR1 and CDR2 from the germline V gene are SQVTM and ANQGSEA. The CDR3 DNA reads TGCAGCGTTCCCCCCGGGACAGGGGGCTCTGAGCAGTTCTTC. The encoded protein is CSVPPGTGGSEQFF.

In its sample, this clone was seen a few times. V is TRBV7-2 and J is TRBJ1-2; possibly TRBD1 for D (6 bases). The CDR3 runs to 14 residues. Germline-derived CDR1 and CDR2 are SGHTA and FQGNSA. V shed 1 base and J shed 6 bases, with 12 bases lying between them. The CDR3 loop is CASSLGTATNGYTF. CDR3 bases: TGTGCCAGCAGCTTAGGGACAGCCACTAATGGCTACACCTTC. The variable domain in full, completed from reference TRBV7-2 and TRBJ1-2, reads GAGVSQSPSNKVTEKGKDVELRCDPISGHTALYWYRQSLGQGLEFLIYFQGNSAPDKSGLPSDRFSAERTGGSVSTLTIQRTQQEDSAVYLCASSLGTATNGYTFGSGTRLTVV.

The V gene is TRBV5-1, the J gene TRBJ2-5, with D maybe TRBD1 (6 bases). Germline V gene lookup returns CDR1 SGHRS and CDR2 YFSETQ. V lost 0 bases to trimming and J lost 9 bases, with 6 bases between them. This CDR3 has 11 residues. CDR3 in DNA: TGCGCCAGCAGCTTGGACAGGGCCCAGTACTTC. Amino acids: CASSLDRAQYF. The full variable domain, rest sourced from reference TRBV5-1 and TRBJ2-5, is KAGVTQTPRYLIKTRGQQVTLSCSPISGHRSVSWYQQTPGQGLQFLFEYFSETQRNKGNFPGRFSGRQFSNSRSEMNVSTLELGDSALYLCASSLDRAQYFGPGTRLLVL.

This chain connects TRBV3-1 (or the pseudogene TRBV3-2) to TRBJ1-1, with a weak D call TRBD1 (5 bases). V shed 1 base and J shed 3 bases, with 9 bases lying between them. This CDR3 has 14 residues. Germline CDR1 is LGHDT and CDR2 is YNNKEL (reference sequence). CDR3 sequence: CASSQVQADTEAFF. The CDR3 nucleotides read TGTGCCAGCAGCCAAGTACAGGCTGACACTGAAGCTTTCTTT.